Following are 9 T cell receptor beta chains from one sample sequenced in a study of OX40 agonist ivuxolimab in advanced cancers. The method was immunoSEQ multiplex PCR; TCRdb's version includes in-frame clones alone and lacks a portion of them. The table shows fewer than 70,000 clones, with about 85% occurring only once. Here the sequenced sample was CD4+ or CD8+ T cells sorted from blood, taken in a trial of the OX40 agonist ivuxolimab. Source of these receptors: an adult with an advanced solid tumor such as melanoma, head and neck, liver or kidney cancer.

The V and J genes are TRBV19 and TRBJ2-1; a possible D gene is TRBD2 (7 bases). Trimming removed 10 bases at V and 0 bases at J, with 25 bases between. The CDR3 covers 18 residues. Looked up from germline, CDR1 is LNHDA and CDR2 is SQIVND (reference sequence). CDR3 bases: TGTGCCACCCACTTGGGCGGGCTAGCGGACAGCTCCTACAATGAGCAGTTCTTC. It encodes CATHLGGLADSSYNEQFF.

The table lists this clone with a count of one. The chain joins TRBV7-2 to TRBJ2-5; no clear D. V was clipped by 3 bases and J by 5 bases, with 4 bases between them. Per the germline V gene, CDR1 is SGHTA and CDR2 is FQGNSA. This CDR3 region has 11 residues. The CDR3 here is CASSFRETQYF. The CDR3 region has the DNA TGTGCCAGCAGCTTCAGGGAGACCCAGTACTTC.

J is TRBJ2-3 and V is TRBV19; D gene ambiguous. Germline V lookup: CDR1 LNHDA, CDR2 SQIVND (reference sequence). The CDR3 is 17 amino acids. V lost 4 bases to trimming and J lost 0 bases, with 17 bases between them. CDR3 in DNA: TGTGCCAGTAGTACCCGGCGCACAAGCTCTAGCACAGATACGCAGTATTTT. Its translation: CASSTRRTSSSTDTQYF.

The chain carries TRBV5-1 and TRBJ2-4; D gene ambiguous. This CDR3 has 15 amino acids. CDR1 and CDR2 from the germline V gene are SGHRS and YFSETQ. The ends were cut back, 4 bases at V and 0 bases at J, with 11 bases in the middle. CDR3 residues: CASSPDLLAKNIQYF. The DNA of the CDR3 is TGCGCCAGCAGCCCGGACCTTTTAGCCAAAAACATTCAGTACTTC.

The J gene is TRBJ2-7, the V gene TRBV19, with a weak D call TRBD2 (6 bases). V shed 9 bases and J shed 6 bases, with 15 bases lying between them. The CDR3 runs to 12 residues. Germline CDR1 reads LNHDA; CDR2 reads SQIVND (reference sequence). In DNA form, the CDR3 reads TGTGCCAGCCGTGGGGGTAGCGGCGAGCAGTACTTC. It is translated as CASRGGSGEQYF.

The V call is TRBV5-6, the J call TRBJ1-2, with 7 bases aligning to TRBD1. CDR3 size: 13 residues. J gave up 6 bases and V 6 bases, and 8 bases lay outside the gene matches. Per germline, CDR1 SGHDT and CDR2 YYEEEE. In nucleotides, the CDR3 is TGTGCCAGCACATTGGAGGGGGCGGATGGCTACACCTTC. Translation gives CASTLEGADGYTF.

The chain recombines TRBV2 with TRBJ2-7, with 7 bases fitting TRBD2. The V gene end was trimmed by 7 bases and the J gene end by 2 bases; junction bases not matched to a gene: 5. This CDR3 comprises 13 residues. Germline V gene data show CDR1 as SNHLY and CDR2 as FYNNEI. The CDR3 nucleotides read TGTGCCAGCACCGGGGGGTCTGCCTACGAGCAGTACTTC. As protein: CASTGGSAYEQYF.

The genes are TRBV18 and TRBJ2-5; TRBD2 agrees at 7 bases. This CDR3 has 14 residues. J lost 2 bases, V lost 2 bases, and 2 bases had no gene match. The germline gives CDR1 KGHSH, CDR2 LQKENI. Written as DNA, the CDR3 is TGTGCCAGCTCACCAGCGGGAGTACAAGAGACCCAGTACTTC. It encodes CASSPAGVQETQYF.

The chain employs TRBV6-1 and TRBJ1-1, with D possibly matching TRBD1 (6 bases). The CDR3 is 14 residues long. Germline CDR1 reads MNHNS; CDR2 reads SASEGT. V dropped 1 base and J dropped 4 bases, with 10 bases sitting between them. CDR3 amino acids: CASSEGTDGTEAFF. CDR3 coding DNA: TGTGCCAGCAGTGAAGGGACAGATGGCACTGAAGCTTTCTTT.